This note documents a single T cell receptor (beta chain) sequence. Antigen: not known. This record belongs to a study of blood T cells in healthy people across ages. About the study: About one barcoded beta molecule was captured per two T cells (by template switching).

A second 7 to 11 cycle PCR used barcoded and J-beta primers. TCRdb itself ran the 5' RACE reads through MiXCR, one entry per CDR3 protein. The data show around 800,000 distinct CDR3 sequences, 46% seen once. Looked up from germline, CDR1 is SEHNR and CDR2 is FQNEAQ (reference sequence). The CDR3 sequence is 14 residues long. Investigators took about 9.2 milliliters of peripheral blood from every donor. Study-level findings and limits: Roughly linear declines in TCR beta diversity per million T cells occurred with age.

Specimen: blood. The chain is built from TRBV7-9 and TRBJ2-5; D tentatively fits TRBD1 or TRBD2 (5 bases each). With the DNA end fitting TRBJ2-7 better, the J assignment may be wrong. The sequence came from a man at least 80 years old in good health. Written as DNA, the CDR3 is TGTGCCAGCAGCCGCCGGGACCACCGGGGCGAGCAGTACTTC. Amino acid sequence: CASSRRDHRGEQYF.